This T cell receptor beta chain was captured in a study of blood T cell repertoires in COVID-19. Across the whole study: T cells, B-cell-depleted T cells, or PBMCs provided the cDNA or gDNA that served as material.

Per the authors' pipeline: Reference gene primer amplification in the assay estimated nucleated cell counts. This table comes from immunoSEQ multiplex PCR, and its TCRdb copy is limited to in-frame clones, with some not included. The V and J calls and the clone size are those of that table, but D and trimming were determined from the DNA. The table lists 150,000 to 200,000 clones, about 90% of them singletons, with 4% in the top ten. CDR3 size: 15 residues. V was cut by 3 bases and J by 0 bases, with 11 bases left in between. Germline V gene sequence: CDR1 LNHNV, CDR2 YYDKDF (reference sequence). Sequencing was performed on peripheral blood. The rearrangement uses TRBV15 and TRBJ1-2; a weak D match, TRBD1 (5 bases). This TCR was recovered from an older woman with acute or convalescent COVID-19. Here the CDR3 reads CATSRGWGANYGYTF. CDR3 DNA: TGTGCCACCAGCAGGGGTTGGGGGGCTAACTATGGCTACACCTTC.